These 2 T cell receptor beta chains were all obtained from the same sample, sequenced in a study of graft-versus-host responses after intestinal transplantation. Their specific antigens are unknown. Sequencing used immunoSEQ multiplex PCR; TCRdb keeps in-frame clones, though not all of them. This sample has 130,000 to 150,000 clones, with 80% to 95% found just once. The specimen was unstimulated CD4+ T cells sorted from spleen or lymph node cells, collected before intestinal transplant. Receptors were obtained from a human donor who received an intestinal transplant.

The gene calls are TRBV7-8 and TRBJ2-7, with 7 bases fitting TRBD1. There are 18 residues in the CDR3. CDR1 is SGHVS, CDR2 FQNEAQ, per germline. V was pared by 1 base and J by 6 bases, with 18 bases of the junction left unmatched. CDR3 amino acids: CASSLGTRQGTGNSEQYF. For the CDR3, the DNA is TGTGCCAGCAGCTTAGGAACCCGACAGGGAACGGGGAATAGCGAGCAGTACTTC.

In DNA, the CDR3 is TGTGCCAGCAGCTCCATTCTTAACCGAGGAGGTTCCCAATACAATGAGCAGTTCTTC. Protein sequence: CASSSILNRGGSQYNEQFF. The J gene is TRBJ2-1, the V gene TRBV7-3, with D possibly being TRBD2 (5 bases). The CDR3 consists of 19 residues. CDR1 and CDR2 (germline): SGHTA, FQGTGA. V was clipped by 4 bases and J by 4 bases, with 26 bases between them.